The clone carrying this T cell receptor (beta chain) was recorded many times. Its antigen is currently unknown. This record comes from a study of CD8 T cells in ankylosing spondylitis. CDR3 size: 15 residues. V trimming: 7 bases; J trimming: 4 bases; junction bases outside the gene matches: 5. Overall study results and limits: Blood from ankylosing spondylitis patients appeared to carry a characteristic roughly 8-variant TCR beta motif.

TCRdb passed the 5' RACE reads through MiXCR, listing each CDR3 protein once. This table holds 750,000 to 850,000 distinct CDR3 sequences, approximately 10% found once. The rearrangement uses TRBV12-3 or TRBV12-4 and TRBJ2-1; 12 bases agree with TRBD1. The TCR sequence derives from a male donor with ankylosing spondylitis. The sequencing input was blood, either unsorted or a sorted T cell fraction (not recorded which). This CDR3 reads CASNMGQGAYNEQFF. In nucleotides, the CDR3 is TGTGCCAGCAACATGGGACAGGGGGCTTACAATGAGCAGTTCTTC.